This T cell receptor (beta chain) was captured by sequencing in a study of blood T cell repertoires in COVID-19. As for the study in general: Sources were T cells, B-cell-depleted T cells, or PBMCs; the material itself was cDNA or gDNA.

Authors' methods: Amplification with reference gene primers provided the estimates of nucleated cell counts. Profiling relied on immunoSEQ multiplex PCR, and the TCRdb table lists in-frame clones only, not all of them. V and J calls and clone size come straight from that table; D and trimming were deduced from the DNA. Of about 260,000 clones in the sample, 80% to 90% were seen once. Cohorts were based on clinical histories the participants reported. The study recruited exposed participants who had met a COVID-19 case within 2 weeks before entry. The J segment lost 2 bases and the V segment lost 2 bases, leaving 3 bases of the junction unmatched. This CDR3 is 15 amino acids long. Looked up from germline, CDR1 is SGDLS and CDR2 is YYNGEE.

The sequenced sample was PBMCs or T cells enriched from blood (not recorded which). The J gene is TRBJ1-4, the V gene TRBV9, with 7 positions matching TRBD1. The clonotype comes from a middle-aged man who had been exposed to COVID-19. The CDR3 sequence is CASSVTGITNEKLFF. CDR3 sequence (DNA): TGTGCCAGCAGCGTGACAGGGATTACTAATGAAAAACTGTTTTTT.